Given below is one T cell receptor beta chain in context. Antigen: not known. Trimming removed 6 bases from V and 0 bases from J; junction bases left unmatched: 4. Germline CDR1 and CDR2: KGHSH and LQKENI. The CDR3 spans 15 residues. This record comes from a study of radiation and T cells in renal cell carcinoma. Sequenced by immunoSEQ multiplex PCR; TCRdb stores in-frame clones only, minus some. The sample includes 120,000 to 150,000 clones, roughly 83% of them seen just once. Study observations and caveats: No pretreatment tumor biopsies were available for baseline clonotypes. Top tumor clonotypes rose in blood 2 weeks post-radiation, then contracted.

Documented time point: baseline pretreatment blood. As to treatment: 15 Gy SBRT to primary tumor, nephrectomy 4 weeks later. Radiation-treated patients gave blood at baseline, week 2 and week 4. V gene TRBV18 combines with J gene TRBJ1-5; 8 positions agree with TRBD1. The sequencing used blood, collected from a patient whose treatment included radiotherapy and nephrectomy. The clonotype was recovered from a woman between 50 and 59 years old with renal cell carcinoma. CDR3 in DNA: TGTGCCAGCTCCGTCCAGGGGGCTAGCAATCAGCCCCAGCATTTT. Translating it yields CASSVQGASNQPQHF.